The present entry profiles one T cell receptor beta chain with its context. No antigen is known for it. The assay was run at deep level. TCRdb keeps only in-frame clones here, not all; method: immunoSEQ multiplex PCR. The table has under 750,000 clones, roughly 72% seen once. This record comes from a study of shared clonotypes between healthy human individuals. Study results and limitations: Relative to their counterparts shared across all four donors, non-shared clonotypes exhibited diminished generation probabilities.

The CDR3 consists of 15 residues. Between the trimmed V and J ends, which lost 1 base and 5 bases, there was a span of 12 bases. Germline V gives CDR1 SGHKS, CDR2 YYEKEE (reference sequence). The sample comprised memory CD4+ T cells sorted from blood. Described subset: CD45RA-negative fraction. This receptor was identified in a woman in her twenties or thirties in good health. The chain employs TRBV5-5 and TRBJ2-2; a weak D match, TRBD1 (5 bases). CDR3 sequence: CASSLRGGQTGELFF. The CDR3 DNA follows: TGTGCCAGCAGCTTGAGGGGCGGCCAGACCGGGGAGCTGTTTTTT. The entire variable domain, with the rest obtained from reference TRBV5-5 and TRBJ2-2, is as follows: DAGVTQSPTHLIKTRGQQVTLRCSPISGHKSVSWYQQVLGQGPQFIFQYYEKEERGRGNFPDRFSARQFPNYSSELNVNALLLGDSALYLCASSLRGGQTGELFFGEGSRLTVL.